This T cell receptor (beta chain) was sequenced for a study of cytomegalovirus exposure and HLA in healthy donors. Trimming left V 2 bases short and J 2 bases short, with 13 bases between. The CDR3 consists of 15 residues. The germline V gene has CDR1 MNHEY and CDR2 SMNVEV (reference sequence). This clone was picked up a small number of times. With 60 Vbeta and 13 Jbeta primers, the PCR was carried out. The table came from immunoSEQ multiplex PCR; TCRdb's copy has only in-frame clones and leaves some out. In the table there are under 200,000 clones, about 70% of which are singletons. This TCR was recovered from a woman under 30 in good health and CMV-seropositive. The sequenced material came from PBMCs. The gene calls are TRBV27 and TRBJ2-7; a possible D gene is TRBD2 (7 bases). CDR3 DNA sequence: TGTGCCAGCAGTTTAAGGGGGGGTACTGCCTACGAGCAGTACTTC. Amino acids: CASSLRGGTAYEQYF.